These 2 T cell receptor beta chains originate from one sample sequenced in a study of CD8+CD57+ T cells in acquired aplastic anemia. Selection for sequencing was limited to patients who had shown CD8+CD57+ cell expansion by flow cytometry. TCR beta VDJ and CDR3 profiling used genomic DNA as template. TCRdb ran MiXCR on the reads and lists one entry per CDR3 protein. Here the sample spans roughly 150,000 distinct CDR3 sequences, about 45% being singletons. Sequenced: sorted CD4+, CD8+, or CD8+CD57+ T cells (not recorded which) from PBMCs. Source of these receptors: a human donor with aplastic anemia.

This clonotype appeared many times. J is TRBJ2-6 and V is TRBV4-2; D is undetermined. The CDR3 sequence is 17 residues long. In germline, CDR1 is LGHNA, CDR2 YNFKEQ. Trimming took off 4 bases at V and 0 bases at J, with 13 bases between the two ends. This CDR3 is CASSRTPPFSGANVLTF. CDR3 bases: TGTGCCAGCAGCCGCACGCCCCCCTTCTCTGGGGCCAACGTCCTGACTTTC.

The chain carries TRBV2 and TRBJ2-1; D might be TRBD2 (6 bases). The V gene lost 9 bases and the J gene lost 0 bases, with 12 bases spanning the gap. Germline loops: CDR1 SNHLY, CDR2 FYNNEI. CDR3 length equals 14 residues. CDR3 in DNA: TGTGCCAGGGGAGGCCTCTCCTCCTACAATGAGCAGTTCTTC. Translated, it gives CARGGLSSYNEQFF.